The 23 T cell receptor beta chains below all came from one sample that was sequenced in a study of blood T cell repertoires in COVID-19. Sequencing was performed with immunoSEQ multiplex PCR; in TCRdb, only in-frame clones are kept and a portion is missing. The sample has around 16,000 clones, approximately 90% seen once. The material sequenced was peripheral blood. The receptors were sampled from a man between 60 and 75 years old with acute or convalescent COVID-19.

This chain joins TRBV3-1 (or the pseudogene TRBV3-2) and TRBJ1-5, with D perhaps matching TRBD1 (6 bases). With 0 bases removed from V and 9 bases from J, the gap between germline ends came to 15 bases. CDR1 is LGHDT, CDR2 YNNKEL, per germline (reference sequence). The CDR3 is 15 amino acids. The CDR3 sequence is CASSQEGGLEWPQHF. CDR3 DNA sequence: TGTGCCAGCAGCCAAGAGGGGGGGCTGGAGTGGCCCCAGCATTTT.

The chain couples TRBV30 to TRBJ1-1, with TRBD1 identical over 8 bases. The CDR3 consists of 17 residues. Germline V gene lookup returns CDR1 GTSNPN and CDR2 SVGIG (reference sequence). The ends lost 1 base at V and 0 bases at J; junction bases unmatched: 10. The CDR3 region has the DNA TGTGCCTGGAGTGCCAGAAGGACAGGGACCATGAACACTGAAGCTTTCTTT. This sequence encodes CAWSARRTGTMNTEAFF.

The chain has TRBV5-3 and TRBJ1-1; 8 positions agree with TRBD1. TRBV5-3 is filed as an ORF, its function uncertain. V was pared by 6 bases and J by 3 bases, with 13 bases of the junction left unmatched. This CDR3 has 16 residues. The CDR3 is CARIGDRKSEDTEAFF. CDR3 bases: TGTGCCAGAATAGGGGACAGGAAATCGGAGGACACTGAAGCTTTCTTT.

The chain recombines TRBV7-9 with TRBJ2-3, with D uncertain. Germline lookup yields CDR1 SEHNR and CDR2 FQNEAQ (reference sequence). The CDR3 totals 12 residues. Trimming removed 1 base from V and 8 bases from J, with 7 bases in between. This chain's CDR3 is CASSLGGGTQYF. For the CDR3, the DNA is TGTGCCAGCAGCTTAGGAGGCGGTACGCAGTATTTT.

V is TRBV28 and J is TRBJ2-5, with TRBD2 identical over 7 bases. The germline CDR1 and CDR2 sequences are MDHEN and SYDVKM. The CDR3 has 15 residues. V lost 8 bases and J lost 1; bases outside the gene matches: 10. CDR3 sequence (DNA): TGTGCCAGCTCTTGGGGGGGAGGATTCCAAGAGACCCAGTACTTC. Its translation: CASSWGGGFQETQYF.

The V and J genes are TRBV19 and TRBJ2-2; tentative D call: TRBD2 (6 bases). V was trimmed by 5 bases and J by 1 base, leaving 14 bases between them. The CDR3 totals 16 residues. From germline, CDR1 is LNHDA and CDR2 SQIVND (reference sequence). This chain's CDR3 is CASSPGLTMNTGELFF. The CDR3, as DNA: TGTGCCAGTAGTCCGGGACTTACTATGAACACCGGGGAGCTGTTTTTT.

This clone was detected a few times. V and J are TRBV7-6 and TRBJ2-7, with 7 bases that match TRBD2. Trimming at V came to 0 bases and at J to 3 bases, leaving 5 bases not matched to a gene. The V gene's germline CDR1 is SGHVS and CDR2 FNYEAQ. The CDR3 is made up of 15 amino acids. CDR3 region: CASSLASGKSYEQYF. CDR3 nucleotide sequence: TGTGCCAGCAGCTTAGCGAGCGGGAAGAGCTACGAGCAGTACTTC.

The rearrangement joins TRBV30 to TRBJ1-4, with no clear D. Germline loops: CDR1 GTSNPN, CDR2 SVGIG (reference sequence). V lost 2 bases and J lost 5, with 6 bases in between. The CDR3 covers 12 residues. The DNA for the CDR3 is TGTGCCTGGAGTAGACAAAATGAAAAACTGTTTTTT. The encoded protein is CAWSRQNEKLFF.

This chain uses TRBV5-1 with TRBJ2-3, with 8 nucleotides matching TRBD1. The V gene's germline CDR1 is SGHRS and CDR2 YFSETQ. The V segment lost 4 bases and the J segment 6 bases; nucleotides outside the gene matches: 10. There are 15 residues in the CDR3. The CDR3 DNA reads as TGCGCCAGCAGCCCGGGACAGGTCGCGGTGGATACGCAGTATTTT. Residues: CASSPGQVAVDTQYF.

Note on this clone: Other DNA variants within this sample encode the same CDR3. In DNA, the CDR3 is TGTGCCAGCAGTCGTACAGGGACACGCGGCTACACCTTC. As protein: CASSRTGTRGYTF. The chain has TRBV6-2 or TRBV6-3 and TRBJ1-2, with D possibly matching TRBD1 (6 bases). The CDR3 totals 13 residues. Germline V gives CDR1 MNHEY, CDR2 SVGEGT. V was shortened by 5 bases and J by 8 bases, with 15 bases between the two germline ends.

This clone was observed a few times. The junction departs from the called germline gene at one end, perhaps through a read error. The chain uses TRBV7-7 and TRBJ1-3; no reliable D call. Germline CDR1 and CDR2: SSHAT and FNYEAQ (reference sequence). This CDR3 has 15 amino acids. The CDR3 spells CASSLNGLSGNTIYF. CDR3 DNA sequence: TGTGCTAGCAGCTTAAACGGTCTCTCTGGAAACACCATATATTTT.

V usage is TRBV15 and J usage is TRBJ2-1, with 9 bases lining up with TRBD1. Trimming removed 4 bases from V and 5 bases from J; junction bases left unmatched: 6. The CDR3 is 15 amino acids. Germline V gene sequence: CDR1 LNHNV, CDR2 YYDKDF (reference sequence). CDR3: CATSIMDRGNNEQFF. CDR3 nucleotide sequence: TGTGCCACCAGCATCATGGACAGGGGCAACAATGAGCAGTTCTTC.

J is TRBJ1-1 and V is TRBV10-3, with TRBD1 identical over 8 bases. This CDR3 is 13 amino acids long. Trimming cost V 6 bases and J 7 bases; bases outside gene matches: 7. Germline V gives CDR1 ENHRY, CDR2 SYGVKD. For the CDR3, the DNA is TGTGCCATCAGGGCGACAGGGGAAAGTGAAGCTTTCTTT. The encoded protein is CAIRATGESEAFF.

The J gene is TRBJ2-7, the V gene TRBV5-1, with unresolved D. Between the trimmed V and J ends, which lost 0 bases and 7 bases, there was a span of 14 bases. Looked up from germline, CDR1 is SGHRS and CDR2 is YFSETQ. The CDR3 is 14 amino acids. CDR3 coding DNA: TGCGCCAGCAGCTTGGGCCACGATGTTAGAGAGCAGTACTTC. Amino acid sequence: CASSLGHDVREQYF.

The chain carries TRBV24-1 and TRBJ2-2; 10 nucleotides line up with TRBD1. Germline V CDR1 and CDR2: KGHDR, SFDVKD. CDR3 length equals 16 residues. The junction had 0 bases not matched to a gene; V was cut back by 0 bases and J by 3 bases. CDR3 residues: CATSDLGQGDTGELFF. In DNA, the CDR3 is TGTGCCACCAGTGATTTGGGACAGGGGGACACCGGGGAGCTGTTTTTT.

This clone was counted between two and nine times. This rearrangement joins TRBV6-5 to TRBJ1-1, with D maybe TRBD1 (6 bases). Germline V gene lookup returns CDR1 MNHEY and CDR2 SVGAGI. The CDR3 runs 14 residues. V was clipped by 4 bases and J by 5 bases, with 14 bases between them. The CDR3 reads CASSFHRVGTEAFF. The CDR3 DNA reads TGTGCCAGCAGTTTCCACAGGGTCGGTACTGAAGCTTTCTTT.

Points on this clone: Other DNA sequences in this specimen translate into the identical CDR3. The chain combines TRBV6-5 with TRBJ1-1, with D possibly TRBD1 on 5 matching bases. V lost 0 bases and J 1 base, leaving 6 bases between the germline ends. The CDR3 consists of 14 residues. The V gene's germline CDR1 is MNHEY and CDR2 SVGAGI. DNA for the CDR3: TGTGCCAGCAGTTACTCGGGGGGGAACACTGAAGCTTTCTTT. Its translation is CASSYSGGNTEAFF.

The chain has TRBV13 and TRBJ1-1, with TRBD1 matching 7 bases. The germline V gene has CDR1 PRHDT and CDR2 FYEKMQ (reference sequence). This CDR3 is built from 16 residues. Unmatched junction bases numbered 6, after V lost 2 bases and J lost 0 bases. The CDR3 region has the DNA TGTGCCAGCAGCTTAAATGTCAGGGGGGTGAACACTGAAGCTTTCTTT. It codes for CASSLNVRGVNTEAFF.

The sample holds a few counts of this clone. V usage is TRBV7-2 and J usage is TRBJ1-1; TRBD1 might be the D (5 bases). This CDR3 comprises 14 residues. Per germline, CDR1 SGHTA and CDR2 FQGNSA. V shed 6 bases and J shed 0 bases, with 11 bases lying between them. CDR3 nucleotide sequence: TGTGCCAGCAGTTCAGGGATCCTGAACACTGAAGCTTTCTTT. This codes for CASSSGILNTEAFF. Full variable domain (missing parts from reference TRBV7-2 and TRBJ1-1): GAGVSQSPSNKVTEKGKDVELRCDPISGHTALYWYRQSLGQGLEFLIYFQGNSAPDKSGLPSDRFSAERTGGSVSTLTIQRTQQEDSAVYLCASSSGILNTEAFFGQGTRLTVV.

CDR3: CASSPGQNTEAFF. The CDR3 DNA sequence: TGTGCCAGCAGCCCGGGACAGAACACTGAAGCTTTCTTT. The chain combines TRBV7-3 with TRBJ1-1; D possibly corresponds to TRBD1 (6 bases). The CDR3 is 13 residues long. Germline CDR1 SGHTA, CDR2 FQGTGA. Trimming left V 5 bases short and J 1 base short, with 8 bases between.

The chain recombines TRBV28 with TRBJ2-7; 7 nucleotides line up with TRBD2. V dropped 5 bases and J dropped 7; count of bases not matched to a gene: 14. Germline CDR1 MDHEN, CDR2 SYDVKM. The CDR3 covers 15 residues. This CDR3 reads CASSLPGTTLGEQYF. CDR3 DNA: TGTGCCAGCAGTCTCCCGGGGACTACTTTGGGGGAGCAGTACTTC. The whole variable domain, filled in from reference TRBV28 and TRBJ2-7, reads DVKVTQSSRYLVKRTGEKVFLECVQDMDHENMFWYRQDPGLGLRLIYFSYDVKMKEKGDIPEGYSVSREKKERFSLILESASTNQTSMYLCASSLPGTTLGEQYFGPGTRLTVT.

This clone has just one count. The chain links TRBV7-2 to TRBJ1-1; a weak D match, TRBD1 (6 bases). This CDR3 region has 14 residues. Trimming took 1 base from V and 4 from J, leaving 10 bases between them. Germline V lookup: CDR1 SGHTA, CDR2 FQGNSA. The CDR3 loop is CASSLGGGGTEAFF. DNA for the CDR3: TGTGCCAGCAGCTTAGGAGGGGGTGGCACTGAAGCTTTCTTT.

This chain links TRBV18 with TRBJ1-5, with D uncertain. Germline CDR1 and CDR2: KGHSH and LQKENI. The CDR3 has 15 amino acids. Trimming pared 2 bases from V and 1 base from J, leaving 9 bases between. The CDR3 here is CASSPGGMSNQPQHF. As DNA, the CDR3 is TGTGCCAGCTCACCAGGCGGGATGAGCAATCAGCCCCAGCATTTT.